One T cell receptor (beta chain) is described in this entry. Its cognate antigen is unknown. This record comes from a study of T cell responses to AZD1222 COVID-19 vaccine. Study observations and caveats: A mostly white British donor set with more females was recruited, and clonal diversity was possibly underestimated. All repertoire sampling was performed exclusively after the peak T cell response.

In germline, CDR1 is LGHDT, CDR2 YNNKEL (reference sequence). J was trimmed by 2 bases and V by 4 bases; bases with no gene match: 14. The CDR3 has 20 amino acids. Here immunoSEQ multiplex PCR was the method, and the copy in TCRdb shows in-frame clones only, minus some. The repertoire includes about 87,000 clones, 90% of them detected once, and about 8% sits in the top ten. This clonotype originated in an adult in good health. J is TRBJ2-6 and V is TRBV3-1 (or the pseudogene TRBV3-2), with 10 positions matching TRBD2. Sequencing was performed on peripheral blood, taken on day 0 of AZD1222 vaccination. The CDR3 loop reads CASSRRLRGAGGPGANVLTF. CDR3 nucleotides: TGTGCCAGCAGCCGTCGCCTAAGGGGAGCGGGGGGGCCTGGGGCCAACGTCCTGACTTTC.